This TCR beta chain was sequenced for a study of CD8 T cells in Susac syndrome. The V end lost 3 bases, the J end lost 4 bases, and 15 bases lay between the germline ends. CDR3 length: 15 amino acids. Per germline, CDR1 MDHEN and CDR2 SYDVKM. With random hexamers, about 0.45 to 1 ug RNA was reverse transcribed. TCRdb recomputed calls from the immunoSEQ multiplex PCR reads with MiXCR, one row per CDR3 protein. The sample has a few hundred thousand distinct CDR3 sequences, around 89% seen once. The V gene is TRBV28, the J gene TRBJ1-1; a possible D gene is TRBD1 (5 bases). The source is a human donor with multiple sclerosis. Source material: CD8+ T cells from PBMCs. In DNA form, the CDR3 reads TGTGCCAGCAGTTTCGGGGGTCGGGGGTTCACTGAAGCTTTCTTT. Its translation is CASSFGGRGFTEAFF.